These 10 T cell receptor beta chains came from one sample sequenced in a study of T-cell memory formation after mild COVID-19. A single record per CDR3 protein comes from TCRdb applying MiXCR to the 5' RACE reads. Of 350,000 to 500,000 distinct CDR3 sequences detected, approximately 19% appear once; the ten largest clones hold approximately 21%. Sequencing used PBMCs or a T cell subset sorted from them (not recorded which). The source is a man between 18 and 29 years old who had mild COVID-19 (a few samples of this study predate the infection). Cell type and time point are not known.

The genes are TRBV20-1 and TRBJ2-7, with 8 bases aligning to TRBD1. CDR3 length: 14 amino acids. The V gene end was trimmed by 2 bases and the J gene end by 3 bases; junction bases not matched to a gene: 6. Germline V gene sequence: CDR1 DFQATT, CDR2 SNEGSKA (reference sequence). In nucleotides, the CDR3 is TGCAGTGCTAGACACCGGGACAGGAACTACGAGCAGTACTTC. The encoded protein is CSARHRDRNYEQYF.

This clonotype was recorded a few times. The chain is built from TRBV7-7 and TRBJ2-2; TRBD2 matches at 10 bases. Per germline, CDR1 SSHAT and CDR2 FNYEAQ (reference sequence). The CDR3 length is 16 residues. J was trimmed by 6 bases and V by 2 bases; bases with no gene match: 6. CDR3 nucleotide sequence: TGTGCCAGCAGCTTAATAGAAGCGGGGGGGCCCGGGGAGCTGTTTTTT. This codes for CASSLIEAGGPGELFF.

This clonotype was recorded a few times. The chain recombines TRBV7-2 with TRBJ1-2, with a weak D call TRBD1 (6 bases). Germline values: CDR1 SGHTA, CDR2 FQGNSA. This CDR3 is built from 17 residues. V lost 1 base to trimming and J lost 3 bases, with 18 bases between them. The CDR3 DNA is TGTGCCAGCAGCTTAGATGATTGGGGGCTCAGGTACTATGGCTACACCTTC. This translates into CASSLDDWGLRYYGYTF.

This clonotype was detected ten times or more. This sequence joins TRBV6-2 or TRBV6-3 and TRBJ2-5, with D unclear. The germline V gene has CDR1 MNHEY and CDR2 SVGEGT. Trimming shortened V by 8 bases and J by 3 bases, and 13 bases separated the two germline ends. This CDR3 region has 13 residues. CDR3 loop: CASSSWGKETQYF. In DNA, the CDR3 is TGTGCCAGCTCCTCGTGGGGAAAAGAGACCCAGTACTTC.

This chain connects TRBV6-2 or TRBV6-3 to TRBJ2-7; D possibly corresponds to TRBD1 (5 bases). The V gene lost 0 bases and the J gene lost 1 base, with 10 bases spanning the gap. The CDR3 totals 15 residues. The germline gives CDR1 MNHEY, CDR2 SVGEGT. The CDR3 DNA is TGTGCCAGCAGTTACTCGTACACAGGATCCTACGAGCAGTACTTC. Translated: CASSYSYTGSYEQYF.

This chain uses TRBV5-1 with TRBJ1-1; D gene ambiguous. Trimming shortened V by 2 bases and J by 0 bases, and 8 bases separated the two germline ends. Germline V gene lookup returns CDR1 SGHRS and CDR2 YFSETQ. This CDR3 comprises 14 residues. For the CDR3, the DNA is TGCGCCAGCAGCTTAGACGGCGTGAACACTGAAGCTTTCTTT. Translating gives CASSLDGVNTEAFF.

The chain joins TRBV24-1 to TRBJ2-3; D remains ambiguous. The germline V gene has CDR1 KGHDR and CDR2 SFDVKD. The CDR3 is 13 residues long. The V end was cut by 3 bases, the J end by 10 bases, with 13 bases between. For the CDR3, the DNA is TGTGCCACCAGTGATCCAGACTCCTATGCGCAGTATTTT. Amino acids: CATSDPDSYAQYF.

The J gene is TRBJ1-6, the V gene TRBV28; no clear D gene. Germline V CDR1 and CDR2: MDHEN, SYDVKM. V shed 3 bases and J shed 10 bases, with 4 bases lying between them. The CDR3 spans 11 residues. CDR3 bases: TGTGCCAGCAGTTTCGAATCACCCCTCCACTTT. Encoded protein: CASSFESPLHF.

The chain joins TRBV5-1 to TRBJ2-3; D gene ambiguous. This CDR3 is built from 16 residues. Germline-derived CDR1 and CDR2 are SGHRS and YFSETQ. With 4 bases removed from V and 0 bases from J, the gap between germline ends came to 15 bases. This CDR3 is CASSPNLRASTDTQYF. CDR3 DNA sequence: TGCGCCAGCAGCCCGAACCTCCGGGCTAGCACAGATACGCAGTATTTT.

The rearrangement links TRBV12-3 or TRBV12-4 to TRBJ2-1; D perhaps matches TRBD2 (6 bases). The V gene lost 6 bases and the J gene lost 2 bases, with 17 bases spanning the gap. CDR3 length equals 16 residues. CDR3 DNA: TGTGCCAGCAGAAGCGGTTGGGCGGGGACCTACAATGAGCAGTTCTTC. Encoded protein: CASRSGWAGTYNEQFF.